Shown below are 31 T cell receptor beta chains from a single sample sequenced in a study of cytomegalovirus exposure and HLA in healthy donors. The PCR contained 60 Vbeta and 13 Jbeta primers. The repertoire was sequenced with immunoSEQ multiplex PCR; TCRdb's copy has only in-frame clones and lacks some. The sample contains roughly 200,000 clones, around 90% of which appear only once. What was sequenced was PBMCs. These receptors all stem from a boy aged 2 to 10 in good health and CMV-seronegative.

V usage is TRBV29-1 and J usage is TRBJ1-1, with no clear D. Germline CDR1 is SQVTM and CDR2 is ANQGSEA. The CDR3 length is 13 residues. V was shortened by 7 bases and J by 1 base, with 13 bases between the two germline ends. The CDR3, as DNA: TGCAGCGCTGGGGAGTCACGGAACACTGAAGCTTTCTTT. Its translation is CSAGESRNTEAFF.

The chain uses TRBV6-1 and TRBJ2-6, with D hard to call. V was clipped by 7 bases and J by 1 base, with 11 bases between them. The germline V gene has CDR1 MNHNS and CDR2 SASEGT. The CDR3 consists of 15 residues. CDR3 sequence reads: CASTRVPSGANVLTF. The CDR3 nucleotides are TGTGCCAGCACCCGGGTCCCTTCTGGGGCCAACGTCCTGACTTTC.

The rearrangement joins TRBV9 to TRBJ2-1; perhaps TRBD1 as D (6 bases). There are 16 residues in the CDR3. Germline CDR1 and CDR2: SGDLS and YYNGEE. The V end lost 0 bases, the J end lost 1 base, and 11 bases lay between the germline ends. The DNA for the CDR3 is TGTGCCAGCAGCGTAGAGGGACAAGCTTCCTACAATGAGCAGTTCTTC. Translated: CASSVEGQASYNEQFF.

This clone has a handful of counts. The chain has TRBV9 and TRBJ1-3; D call uncertain. Germline V CDR1 and CDR2: SGDLS, YYNGEE. This CDR3 is 14 amino acids long. The ends were cut back, 0 bases at V and 0 bases at J, with 4 bases in the middle. The CDR3 bases are TGTGCCAGCAGCGTAGCTTTCTCTGGAAACACCATATATTTT. Its translation is CASSVAFSGNTIYF.

The chain has TRBV6-1 and TRBJ2-1; 14 bases align to TRBD2. CDR3 length: 19 residues. The germline CDR1 and CDR2 sequences are MNHNS and SASEGT. With 3 bases clipped from V and 4 bases from J, the junction kept 11 bases outside the gene matches. The DNA for the CDR3 is TGTGCCAGCAGTGAGACCACCGGACTAGCGGGGGGAATTTACAATGAGCAGTTCTTC. As protein: CASSETTGLAGGIYNEQFF.

The V gene is TRBV2, the J gene TRBJ2-1; 7 bases map to TRBD1. The germline CDR1 and CDR2 sequences are SNHLY and FYNNEI. V was pared by 8 bases and J by 6 bases, with 10 bases of the junction left unmatched. The CDR3 has 14 amino acids. The CDR3 DNA reads as TGTGCCAGCGTCGACAGGGAAGGGGGCAATGAGCAGTTCTTC. Translated, it gives CASVDREGGNEQFF.

This clone has just a few counts. V gene TRBV28 combines with J gene TRBJ1-1; TRBD1 is a possible D gene (5 bases). The germline CDR1 and CDR2 sequences are MDHEN and SYDVKM. The CDR3 consists of 13 residues. The V end was cut by 4 bases, the J end by 1 base, with 7 bases between. CDR3 sequence reads: CASSSTGNTEAFF. In nucleotides, the CDR3 is TGTGCCAGCAGTTCCACAGGGAACACTGAAGCTTTCTTT.

The rearrangement links TRBV19 to TRBJ1-3; the D gene is possibly TRBD1 (6 bases). CDR3 size: 17 residues. The V and J ends lost 3 bases and 0 bases respectively, with 15 bases between them. The germline CDR1 and CDR2 sequences are LNHDA and SQIVND (reference sequence). The CDR3 coding sequence is TGTGCCAGTAGTATGGGCAGGGGTGTCAGCTCTGGAAACACCATATATTTT. As protein: CASSMGRGVSSGNTIYF.

V usage is TRBV7-9 and J usage is TRBJ2-2; 7 positions match TRBD1. Germline-derived CDR1 and CDR2 are SEHNR and FQNEAQ (reference sequence). The J segment lost 0 bases and the V segment lost 3 bases, leaving 1 base of the junction unmatched. The CDR3 is 15 amino acids. CDR3 protein: CASSFTGANTGELFF. CDR3 DNA: TGTGCCAGCAGCTTTACAGGGGCGAACACCGGGGAGCTGTTTTTT.

The V call is TRBV7-9, the J call TRBJ2-7; possible D gene TRBD2, 7 bases. The CDR3 contains 15 residues. Germline V gene sequence: CDR1 SEHNR, CDR2 FQNEAQ (reference sequence). V gave up 5 bases and J gave up 4 bases, with 18 bases separating them. CDR3 DNA sequence: TGTGCCAGCAGCCCAAGGGGGGGGCGCGGGTACGAGCAGTACTTC. Residues: CASSPRGGRGYEQYF.

The count of this clone is one. The chain carries TRBV28 and TRBJ2-3, with 9 bases matching TRBD1. CDR3 size: 17 residues. With 6 bases clipped from V and 0 bases from J, the junction kept 10 bases outside the gene matches. Germline V CDR1 and CDR2: MDHEN, SYDVKM. The CDR3 loop reads CASSPMGQGPSTDTQYF. CDR3 DNA sequence: TGTGCCAGCAGCCCCATGGGACAGGGCCCTAGCACAGATACGCAGTATTTT. Complete variable domain (other parts from reference TRBV28 and TRBJ2-3): DVKVTQSSRYLVKRTGEKVFLECVQDMDHENMFWYRQDPGLGLRLIYFSYDVKMKEKGDIPEGYSVSREKKERFSLILESASTNQTSMYLCASSPMGQGPSTDTQYFGPGTRLTVL.

The gene calls are TRBV28 and TRBJ2-1; the match to TRBD2 covers 7 bases. The CDR3 loop spans 17 amino acids. The V segment lost 4 bases and the J segment 0 bases; nucleotides outside the gene matches: 9. Per germline, CDR1 MDHEN and CDR2 SYDVKM. The CDR3 nucleotides read TGTGCCAGCAGTTACCTACTAGCGACGAGCTCCTACAATGAGCAGTTCTTC. Translated: CASSYLLATSSYNEQFF.

The rearrangement uses TRBV27 and TRBJ1-2; D might be TRBD1 (5 bases). CDR3 length equals 13 residues. Trimming removed 5 bases from V and 2 bases from J, with 9 bases in between. In germline, CDR1 is MNHEY, CDR2 SMNVEV (reference sequence). DNA of the CDR3: TGTGCCAGCAGTGTTAGGGGAAACTATGGCTACACCTTC. Translation gives CASSVRGNYGYTF.

The CDR3, as DNA: TGTGCCAGCAGCTTTCCGCGGGCGAACGAAGCTTTCTTT. Amino acids: CASSFPRANEAFF. The chain has TRBV5-6 and TRBJ1-1; D gene unclear. Germline assignment: CDR1 SGHDT and CDR2 YYEEEE. The CDR3 is 13 amino acids. The V and J ends lost 2 bases and 8 bases respectively, with 13 bases between them.

The rearrangement links TRBV10-3 to TRBJ1-2, with 9 positions matching TRBD1. Germline V gene sequence: CDR1 ENHRY, CDR2 SYGVKD. V shed 5 bases and J 4 bases; nucleotides not matched to a gene: 8. This CDR3 contains 15 residues. CDR3 in DNA: TGTGCCATCAGTACAGGACAGGGGAATCTCTATGGCTACACCTTC. Translation gives CAISTGQGNLYGYTF.

Regarding this clone: Other nucleotide sequences from this sample produce the same CDR3. The CDR3 DNA follows: TGTGCCAGCAGTTTGAGCGGGGTCTACAATGAGCAGTTCTTC. Translated: CASSLSGVYNEQFF. The V gene is TRBV27, the J gene TRBJ2-1; 7 nucleotides line up with TRBD2. CDR3 size: 14 residues. Unmatched junction bases numbered 2, after V lost 3 bases and J lost 3 bases. Germline V gives CDR1 MNHEY, CDR2 SMNVEV (reference sequence).

A remark on this clone: The sample has other DNA sequences that encode this CDR3 too. The chain is built from TRBV2 and TRBJ2-3, with D perhaps matching TRBD1 (6 bases). The CDR3 length is 15 residues. Germline loops: CDR1 SNHLY, CDR2 FYNNEI. V dropped 4 bases and J dropped 0 bases, with 11 bases sitting between them. CDR3 nucleotide sequence: TGTGCCAGCAGTGGTAGGACAGCCAGCACAGATACGCAGTATTTT. Protein sequence: CASSGRTASTDTQYF.

V usage is TRBV30 and J usage is TRBJ2-3, with 9 positions matching TRBD2. CDR3 length: 15 residues. CDR1 is GTSNPN and CDR2 is SVGIG in the germline V gene (reference sequence). Trimming cost V 2 bases and J 2 bases; bases outside gene matches: 5. The CDR3 is CAWSRTSALTDTQYF. As DNA, the CDR3 is TGTGCCTGGAGTAGGACTAGCGCCCTCACAGATACGCAGTATTTT.

As concerns this clone: The junction departs from the called germline gene at one end, perhaps through a read error. The rearrangement links TRBV7-9 to TRBJ2-7; 7 bases align to TRBD2. The germline V gene encodes CDR1 SEHNR and CDR2 FQNEAQ (reference sequence). The length of the CDR3 is 12 residues. CDR3 nucleotides: TGTTCCAGCAGCTTGGGAGGGGACGAGCAGTACTTC. It yields the protein CSSSLGGDEQYF. Complete variable domain (other parts from reference TRBV7-9 and TRBJ2-7): DTGVSQNPRHKITKRGQNVTFRCDPISEHNRLYWYRQTLGQGPEFLTYFQNEAQLEKSRLLSDRFSAERPKGSFSTLEIQRTEQGDSAMYLCSSSLGGDEQYFGPGTRLTVT.

V usage is TRBV7-9 and J usage is TRBJ1-6; 7 bases are shared with TRBD1. The germline V gene has CDR1 SEHNR and CDR2 FQNEAQ (reference sequence). Trimming at V came to 4 bases and at J to 4 bases, leaving 4 bases not matched to a gene. This CDR3 comprises 15 residues. The CDR3 DNA sequence: TGTGCCAGCAGCTCCTGGACAGGATATAATTCACCCCTCCACTTT. Amino acids: CASSSWTGYNSPLHF.

The CDR3 bases are TGTGCCAGCAGTGGAAACCGCATCCTAGCGGGGGCCAGGGATGAGCAGTTCTTC. The encoded protein is CASSGNRILAGARDEQFF. The chain employs TRBV6-1 and TRBJ2-1, with 10 bases aligning to TRBD2. The CDR3 totals 18 residues. With 4 bases clipped from V and 8 bases from J, the junction kept 17 bases outside the gene matches. The germline V gene encodes CDR1 MNHNS and CDR2 SASEGT.

J is TRBJ2-5 and V is TRBV7-3, with D tentatively TRBD1 (5 bases). The J call is in doubt because the DNA end fits TRBJ2-7 better. CDR3 length equals 15 residues. CDR1 and CDR2 (germline): SGHTA, FQGTGA. For the CDR3, the DNA is TGTGCCAGTTCACCCGGACACGCGACAGTCGGCGAGCAGTACTTC. Its translation is CASSPGHATVGEQYF.

This chain joins TRBV6-5 and TRBJ2-3, with 8 bases lining up with TRBD2. This CDR3 contains 16 residues. Losses at the gene ends were 0 bases for V and 9 bases for J; bases not matched to a gene: 11. Germline CDR1 reads MNHEY; CDR2 reads SVGAGI. The CDR3 sequence is CASSYSFRGGAGTQYF. As DNA, the CDR3 is TGTGCCAGCAGTTACTCGTTTCGGGGGGGGGCGGGGACGCAGTATTTT.

The chain uses TRBV4-2 and TRBJ2-5, with a possible D match to TRBD1 (5 bases). The germline V gene has CDR1 LGHNA and CDR2 YNFKEQ. Trimming shortened V by 0 bases and J by 6 bases, and 14 bases separated the two germline ends. This CDR3 comprises 15 residues. The CDR3 protein is CASSQDLGAGKTQYF. CDR3 bases: TGTGCCAGCAGCCAAGATTTAGGGGCAGGGAAGACCCAGTACTTC.

The chain employs TRBV7-7 and TRBJ2-5, with D possibly matching TRBD2 (5 bases). V was trimmed by 10 bases and J by 5 bases, leaving 11 bases between them. The CDR3 runs to 11 residues. The germline V gene has CDR1 SSHAT and CDR2 FNYEAQ (reference sequence). CDR3 nucleotides: TGTGCCATAGGAGGTATTGAGACCCAGTACTTC. Its protein is CAIGGIETQYF.

The count of this clone is one. The rearrangement joins TRBV30 to TRBJ1-2, with D hard to call. The germline V gene encodes CDR1 GTSNPN and CDR2 SVGIG (reference sequence). This CDR3 is 14 amino acids long. Trimming took 0 bases from V and 0 from J, leaving 8 bases between them. The CDR3 spells CAWSVMGANYGYTF. CDR3 nucleotides: TGTGCCTGGAGTGTTATGGGAGCTAACTATGGCTACACCTTC.

The chain recombines TRBV2 with TRBJ2-3; no clear D. The V end lost 5 bases, the J end lost 6 bases, and 9 bases lay between the germline ends. The CDR3 totals 12 residues. In germline, CDR1 is SNHLY, CDR2 FYNNEI. The CDR3 DNA is TGTGCCAGCAGTCTAGAAGTGGATACGCAGTATTTT. This encodes CASSLEVDTQYF.

This clone occurred once. The chain combines TRBV28 with TRBJ1-3; a weak D match, TRBD1 (5 bases). Germline CDR1 is MDHEN and CDR2 is SYDVKM. With 6 bases removed from V and 2 bases from J, the gap between germline ends came to 8 bases. This CDR3 has 13 amino acids. In DNA, the CDR3 is TGTGCCAGCAGATTACAGGCTGGAAACACCATATATTTT. Protein product: CASRLQAGNTIYF.

The gene calls are TRBV13 and TRBJ2-5; 8 nucleotides match TRBD2. Judging by the DNA end, TRBJ2-7 fits better; the J call may be wrong. The CDR3 totals 17 residues. Germline V gene lookup returns CDR1 PRHDT and CDR2 FYEKMQ (reference sequence). The CDR3 reads CASSSSIRAGGGYEQYF. CDR3 sequence (DNA): TGTGCCAGCAGCTCCTCCATCCGTGCGGGGGGAGGGTACGAGCAGTACTTC.

This chain uses TRBV12-5 with TRBJ2-3, with TRBD1 identical over 9 bases. Germline V gene data show CDR1 as LGHNT and CDR2 as FRNRAP. J was trimmed by 0 bases and V by 5 bases; bases with no gene match: 12. This CDR3 spans 18 amino acids. The CDR3 loop is CASGPGQGRYGSTDTQYF. Written as DNA, the CDR3 is TGTGCTAGTGGTCCCGGACAGGGGCGATACGGTAGCACAGATACGCAGTATTTT.

This clone occurred once. This rearrangement joins TRBV30 to TRBJ1-5; D might be TRBD1 (6 bases). The germline V gene has CDR1 GTSNPN and CDR2 SVGIG (reference sequence). This CDR3 has 15 amino acids. V dropped 0 bases and J dropped 2 bases, with 11 bases sitting between them. This chain's CDR3 is CAWSVAGAGNQPQHF. The CDR3, as DNA: TGTGCCTGGAGTGTTGCAGGGGCGGGCAATCAGCCCCAGCATTTT.